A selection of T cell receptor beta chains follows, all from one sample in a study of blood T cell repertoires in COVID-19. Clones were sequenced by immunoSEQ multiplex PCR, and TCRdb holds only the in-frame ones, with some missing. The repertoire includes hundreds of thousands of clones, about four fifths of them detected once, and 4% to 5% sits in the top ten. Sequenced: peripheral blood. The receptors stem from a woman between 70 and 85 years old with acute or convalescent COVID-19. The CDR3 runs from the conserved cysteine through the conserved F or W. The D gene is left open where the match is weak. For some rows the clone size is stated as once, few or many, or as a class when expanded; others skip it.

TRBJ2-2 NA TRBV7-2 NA CASSLGRGRTGELFF TGTGCCAGCAGCTTAGGGAGGGGACGGACCGGGGAGCTGTTTTTT
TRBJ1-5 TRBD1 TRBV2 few CASSWGQPYSNQPQHF TGTGCCAGCAGTTGGGGACAGCCGTATAGCAATCAGCCCCAGCATTTT
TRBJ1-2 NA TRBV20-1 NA CSAKQAYGYTF TGCAGTGCTAAACAGGCCTATGGCTACACCTTC
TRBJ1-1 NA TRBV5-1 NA CASSGRVNTEAFF TGCGCCAGCAGCGGCAGGGTGAACACTGAAGCTTTCTTT
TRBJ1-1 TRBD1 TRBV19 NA CASSLRTGMNTEAFF TGTGCCAGTAGTCTTCGGACAGGGATGAACACTGAAGCTTTCTTT
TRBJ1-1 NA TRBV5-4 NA CASSLYGWDTEAFF TGTGCCAGCAGCTTGTACGGGTGGGACACTGAAGCTTTCTTT
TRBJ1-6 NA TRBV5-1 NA CASSSWVGRDSRALHF TGCGCCAGCAGCTCTTGGGTAGGGCGGGACTCCAGGGCCCTCCACTTT
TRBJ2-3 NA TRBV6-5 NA CASRQGSGATQYF TGTGCCAGCAGACAGGGCTCTGGGGCCACGCAGTATTTT
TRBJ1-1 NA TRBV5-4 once CASSSSPGVVTEAFF TGTGCCAGCAGCTCGTCCCCAGGGGTCGTCACTGAAGCTTTCTTT
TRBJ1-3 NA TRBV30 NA CAWSTSLGSGNTIYF TGTGCCTGGAGTACCAGCCTAGGCTCTGGAAACACCATATATTTT
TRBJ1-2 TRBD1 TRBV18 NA CASSLVDREYGYTF TGTGCCAGCTCACTAGTGGACAGGGAGTATGGCTACACCTTC
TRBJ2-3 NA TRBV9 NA CASSVATSTDTQYF TGTGCCAGCAGCGTAGCCACTAGCACAGATACGCAGTATTTT
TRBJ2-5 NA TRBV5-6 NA CASSLVRGPQETQYF TGTGCCAGCAGCTTGGTGCGGGGCCCCCAAGAGACCCAGTACTTC
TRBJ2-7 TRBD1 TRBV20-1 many CSARGTGEQYF TGCAGTGCTAGGGGGACAGGGGAGCAGTACTTC
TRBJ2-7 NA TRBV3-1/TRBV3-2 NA CASSQPGGVLYEQYF TGTGCCAGCAGCCAGCCTGGCGGGGTACTCTACGAGCAGTACTTC
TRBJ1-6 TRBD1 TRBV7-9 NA CASSSSSGTGGSPLHF TGTGCCAGCAGCTCTTCTTCCGGGACAGGCGGTTCACCCCTCCACTTT
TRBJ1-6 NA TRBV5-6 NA CASSFTQGDSPLHF TGTGCCAGCAGCTTTACCCAGGGCGATTCACCCCTCCACTTT
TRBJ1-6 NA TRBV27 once CASRQGGSPLHF TGTGCCAGCAGACAGGGTGGTTCACCCCTCCACTTT
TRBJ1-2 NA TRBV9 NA CASTGQGSGYTF TGTGCCAGCACGGGACAAGGCTCTGGCTACACCTTC
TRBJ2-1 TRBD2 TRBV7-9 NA CASSERGYELAGGNEQFF TGTGCCAGCAGCGAAAGAGGATATGAGCTAGCGGGGGGCAATGAGCAGTTCTTC
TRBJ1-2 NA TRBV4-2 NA CASSQDGWQGYGYTF TGTGCCAGCAGCCAAGATGGTTGGCAGGGTTACGGCTACACCTTC
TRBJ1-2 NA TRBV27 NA CASSLRTGTTNYGYTF TGTGCCAGCAGTTTACGTACCGGGACAACCAACTATGGCTACACCTTC
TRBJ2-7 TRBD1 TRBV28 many CASSFADRGNEQYF TGTGCCAGCAGTTTTGCGGACAGGGGAAACGAGCAGTACTTC
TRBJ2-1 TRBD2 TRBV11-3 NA CASSQGRGGYNEQFF TGTGCCAGCAGCCAAGGGCGGGGGGGTTACAATGAGCAGTTCTTC
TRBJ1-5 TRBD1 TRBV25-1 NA CASKEAGGANYSNQPQHF TGTGCCAGCAAAGAAGCAGGGGGCGCAAACTATAGCAATCAGCCCCAGCATTTT
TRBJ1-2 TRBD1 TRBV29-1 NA CSVEDPGQVGGSGYTF TGCAGCGTTGAAGATCCCGGACAGGTTGGTGGTAGTGGCTACACCTTC
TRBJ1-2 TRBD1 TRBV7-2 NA CASSPTTGVYGYTF TGTGCCAGCAGTCCCACCACAGGGGTTTATGGCTACACCTTC
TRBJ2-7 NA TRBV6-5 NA CASSYSGAYEQYF TGTGCCAGCAGTTACTCGGGAGCCTACGAGCAGTACTTC
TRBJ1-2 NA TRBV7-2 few CASSLANRAGYGYTF TGTGCCAGCAGCTTAGCGAACAGGGCGGGCTATGGCTACACCTTC
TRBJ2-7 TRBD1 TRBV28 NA CASSFRGLGEQYF TGTGCCAGCAGTTTTAGGGGGCTGGGCGAGCAGTACTTC
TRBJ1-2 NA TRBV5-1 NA CASSSSHPNYGYTF TGCGCCAGCAGCTCCTCACATCCTAACTATGGCTACACCTTC
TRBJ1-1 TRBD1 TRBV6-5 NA CASSYAMGQPHTEAFF TGTGCCAGCAGTTACGCAATGGGACAGCCTCACACTGAAGCTTTCTTT
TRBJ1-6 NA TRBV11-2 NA CASHEISSYNSPLHF TGTGCCAGCCATGAGATTAGCTCCTATAATTCACCCCTCCACTTT
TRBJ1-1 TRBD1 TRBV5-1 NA CASRNMDRLSEAFF TGCGCCAGCAGAAATATGGACAGGTTATCTGAAGCTTTCTTT
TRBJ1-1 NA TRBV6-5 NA CASTPGRGNTEAFF TGTGCCAGCACCCCTGGCAGGGGGAACACTGAAGCTTTCTTT
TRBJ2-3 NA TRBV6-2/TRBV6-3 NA CASSYSVGGLGDTQYF TGTGCCAGCAGTTACTCGGTCGGGGGGCTTGGAGATACGCAGTATTTT
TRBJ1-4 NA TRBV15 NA CATSRRGATNEKLFF TGTGCCACCAGCAGGCGGGGGGCAACTAATGAAAAACTGTTTTTT
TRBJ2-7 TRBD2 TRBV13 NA CASSDQRGGYEQYF TGTGCCAGCAGCGACCAGCGGGGGGGCTACGAGCAGTACTTC
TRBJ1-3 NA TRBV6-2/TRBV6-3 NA CASSLQGTSGNTIYF TGTGCCAGCAGTCTACAGGGTACCTCTGGAAACACCATATATTTT
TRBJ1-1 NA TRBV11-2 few CASSLAVNGRGAFF TGTGCCAGCAGCTTAGCGGTCAACGGTCGTGGAGCTTTCTTT
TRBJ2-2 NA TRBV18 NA CASSPPDRFTGELFF TGTGCCAGCTCACCACCTGACAGGTTCACCGGGGAGCTGTTTTTT
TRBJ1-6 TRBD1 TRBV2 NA CASSDRQGVGSPLHF TGTGCCAGCAGCGATCGACAGGGGGTGGGTTCACCCCTCCACTTT
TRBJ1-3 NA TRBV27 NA CASTTLPRGAGNTIYF TGTGCCAGCACTACCCTTCCCAGGGGCGCTGGAAACACCATATATTTT
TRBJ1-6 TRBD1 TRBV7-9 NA CASSGQGAGNSPLHF TGTGCCAGCAGCGGACAGGGGGCAGGGAATTCACCCCTCCACTTT
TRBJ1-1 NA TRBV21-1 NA CASSIKDRGLHGNTEAFF TGTGCCAGCAGCATCAAGGACAGGGGGCTCCACGGGAACACTGAAGCTTTCTTT
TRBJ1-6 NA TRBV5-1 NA CASSRDGSSYNSPLHF TGCGCCAGCAGCCGCGACGGATCTAGCTATAATTCACCCCTCCACTTT
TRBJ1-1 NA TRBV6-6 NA CASSYVYGEAFF TGTGCCAGCAGTTACGTGTACGGGGAAGCTTTCTTT
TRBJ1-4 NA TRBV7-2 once CASSLKLGGTNEKLFF TGTGCCAGCAGCTTAAAACTCGGGGGTACTAATGAAAAACTGTTTTTT
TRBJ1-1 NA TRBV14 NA CASSQGQNTEAFF TGTGCCAGCAGCCAAGGACAGAACACTGAAGCTTTCTTT
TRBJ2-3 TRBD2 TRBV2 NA CASTSTGGSADTQYF TGTGCCAGCACAAGTACGGGAGGCAGCGCAGATACGCAGTATTTT
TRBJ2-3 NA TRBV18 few CASSPTVADTQYF TGTGCCAGCTCACCAACAGTAGCAGATACGCAGTATTTT
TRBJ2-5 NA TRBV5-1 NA CASSPAAGAETQYF TGCGCCAGCAGCCCGGCGGCAGGGGCAGAGACCCAGTACTTC
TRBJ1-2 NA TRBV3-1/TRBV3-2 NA CASSPDLRAGGYGYTF TGTGCCAGCAGCCCGGATTTACGGGCGGGGGGCTATGGCTACACCTTC
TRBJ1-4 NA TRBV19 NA CASSLTGRTNEKLFF TGTGCCAGTAGTCTAACAGGGAGAACTAATGAAAAACTGTTTTTT
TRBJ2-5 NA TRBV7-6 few CASSLASISPETQYF TGTGCCAGCAGCTTAGCGTCCATAAGCCCCGAGACCCAGTACTTC